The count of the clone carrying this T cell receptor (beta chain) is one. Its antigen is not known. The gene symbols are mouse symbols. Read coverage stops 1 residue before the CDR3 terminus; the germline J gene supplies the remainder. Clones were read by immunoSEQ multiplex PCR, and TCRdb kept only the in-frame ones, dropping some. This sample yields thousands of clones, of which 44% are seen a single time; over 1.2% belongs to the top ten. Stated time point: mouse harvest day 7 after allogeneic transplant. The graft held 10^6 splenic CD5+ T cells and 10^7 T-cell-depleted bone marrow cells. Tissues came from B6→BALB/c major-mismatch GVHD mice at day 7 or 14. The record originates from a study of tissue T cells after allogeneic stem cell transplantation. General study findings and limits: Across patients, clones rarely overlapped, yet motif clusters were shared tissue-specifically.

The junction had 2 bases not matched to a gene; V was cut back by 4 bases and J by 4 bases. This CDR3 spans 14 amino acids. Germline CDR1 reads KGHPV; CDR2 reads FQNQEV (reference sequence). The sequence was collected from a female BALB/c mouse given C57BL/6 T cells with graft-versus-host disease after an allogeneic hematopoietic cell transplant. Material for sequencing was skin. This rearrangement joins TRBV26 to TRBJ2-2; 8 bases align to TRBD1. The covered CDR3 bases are TGTGCCAGCAGTCGGACAGGGACCACCGGGCAGCTCTAC. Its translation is CASSRTGTTGQLY. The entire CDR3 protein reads CASSRTGTTGQLYF.